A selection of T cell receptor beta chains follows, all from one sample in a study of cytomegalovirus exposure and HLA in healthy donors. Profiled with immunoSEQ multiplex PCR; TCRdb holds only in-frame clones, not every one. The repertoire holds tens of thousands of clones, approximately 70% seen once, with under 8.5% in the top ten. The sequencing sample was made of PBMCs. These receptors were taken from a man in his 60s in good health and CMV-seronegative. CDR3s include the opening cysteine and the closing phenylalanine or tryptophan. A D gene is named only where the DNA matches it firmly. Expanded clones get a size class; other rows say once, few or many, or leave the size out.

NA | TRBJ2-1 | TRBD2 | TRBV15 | CATSRSGLAEQFF | TGTGCCACCAGCAGATCAGGACTAGCGGAGCAGTTCTTC
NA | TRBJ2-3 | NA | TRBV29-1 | CSVEQDRGTDTQYF | TGCAGCGTTGAACAGGACAGAGGCACAGATACGCAGTATTTT
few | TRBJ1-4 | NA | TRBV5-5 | CASSLGPTTNEKLFF | TGTGCCAGCAGCTTGGGGCCGACAACTAATGAAAAACTGTTTTTT
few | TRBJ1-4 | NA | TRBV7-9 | CASSLGSVEKLFF | TGTGCCAGCAGCTTAGGTTCAGTCGAAAAACTGTTTTTT
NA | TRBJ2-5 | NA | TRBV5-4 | CASSPAGGLQETQYF | TGTGCCAGCAGCCCAGCAGGGGGGCTGCAAGAGACCCAGTACTTC
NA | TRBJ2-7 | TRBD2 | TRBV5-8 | CASSTRWREGYEQYF | TGTGCCAGCAGCACTCGCTGGCGGGAGGGCTACGAGCAGTACTTC
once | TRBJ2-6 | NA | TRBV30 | CAQAGGANVLTF | TGTGCTCAGGCGGGGGGGGCCAACGTCCTGACTTTC
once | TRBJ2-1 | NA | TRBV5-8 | CASSLAGTRRDEQFF | TGTGCCAGCAGCTTGGCCGGGACAAGAAGGGATGAGCAGTTCTTC
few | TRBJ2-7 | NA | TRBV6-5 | CATGRGGLGYEQYF | TGTGCCACCGGCCGAGGGGGATTAGGCTACGAGCAGTACTTC
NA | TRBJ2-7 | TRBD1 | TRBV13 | CASSSRRTGGSYEQYF | TGTGCCAGCAGCAGTCGCCGGACAGGGGGATCCTACGAGCAGTACTTC
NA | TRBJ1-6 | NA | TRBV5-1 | CASSLGGDNSPLHF | TGCGCCAGCAGCTTGGGGGGCGATAATTCACCCCTCCACTTT
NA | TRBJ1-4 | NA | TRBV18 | CASSLGGTNEKLFF | TGTGCCAGCTCACTGGGAGGAACTAATGAAAAACTGTTTTTT
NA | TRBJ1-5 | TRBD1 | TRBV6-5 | CASSSGTGREQPQHF | TGTGCCAGCAGTTCGGGGACAGGGCGGGAGCAGCCCCAGCATTTT
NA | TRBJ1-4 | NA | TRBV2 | CASSTTSSATNEKLFF | TGTGCCAGCAGCACCACGTCGTCAGCAACTAATGAAAAACTGTTTTTT
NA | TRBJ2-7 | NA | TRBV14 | CASSQGQFSYEQYF | TGTGCCAGCAGCCAAGGACAGTTTTCCTACGAGCAGTACTTC
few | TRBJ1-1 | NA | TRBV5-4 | CASSLVGAPAATEAFF | TGTGCCAGCAGCTTGGTTGGGGCGCCGGCGGCCACTGAAGCTTTCTTT
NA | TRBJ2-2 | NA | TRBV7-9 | CASSLVVNGELFF | TGTGCCAGCAGCTTAGTAGTAAACGGGGAGCTGTTTTTT
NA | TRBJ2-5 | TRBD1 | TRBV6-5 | CASSGTGGRETQYF | TGTGCCAGCAGTGGGACAGGGGGCCGGGAGACCCAGTACTTC
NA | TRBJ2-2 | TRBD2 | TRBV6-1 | CASRSGGYTGELFF | TGTGCCAGCAGGAGCGGGGGGTACACCGGGGAGCTGTTTTTT
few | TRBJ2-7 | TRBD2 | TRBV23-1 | CASSQSTGGVIYEQYF | TGCGCCAGCAGTCAATCGACCGGGGGGGTTATCTACGAGCAGTACTTC
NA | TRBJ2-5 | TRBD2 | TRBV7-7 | CASSPGASGGGETQYF | TGTGCTAGCAGCCCCGGAGCTAGCGGGGGAGGGGAGACCCAGTACTTC
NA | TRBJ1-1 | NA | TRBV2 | CAGSREQTEAFF | TGTGCCGGCTCCCGGGAGCAAACTGAAGCTTTCTTT
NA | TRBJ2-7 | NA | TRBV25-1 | CASSAGEIYEQYF | TGTGCCAGCAGTGCCGGGGAGATCTACGAGCAGTACTTC
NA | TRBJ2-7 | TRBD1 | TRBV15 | CATSTDRGLYEQYF | TGTGCCACCAGCACCGACAGGGGCCTCTACGAGCAGTACTTC
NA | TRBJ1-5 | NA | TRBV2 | CASSSMGSQPQHF | TGTGCCAGCAGTTCTATGGGCTCTCAGCCCCAGCATTTT
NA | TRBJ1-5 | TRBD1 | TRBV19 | CASSMGQGGNQPQHF | TGTGCCAGTAGTATGGGACAGGGGGGCAATCAGCCCCAGCATTTT
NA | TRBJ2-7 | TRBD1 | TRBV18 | CASSPPADRGHEQYF | TGTGCCAGCTCACCACCTGCGGACAGGGGCCACGAGCAGTACTTC
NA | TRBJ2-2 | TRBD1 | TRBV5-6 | CASSETGAGELFF | TGTGCCAGCAGCGAAACAGGGGCCGGGGAGCTGTTTTTT
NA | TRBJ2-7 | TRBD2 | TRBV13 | CASSFQRDHYEQYF | TGTGCCAGCAGCTTTCAGCGGGATCACTACGAGCAGTACTTC
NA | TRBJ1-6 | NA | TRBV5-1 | CASSSGALGILSYNSPLHF | TGCGCCAGCAGCTCTGGGGCGCTTGGGATTTTATCCTATAATTCACCCCTCCACTTT
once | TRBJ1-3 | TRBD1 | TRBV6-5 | CASSQGQGVRYTIYF | TGTGCCAGCAGTCAGGGACAGGGGGTCCGGTACACCATATATTTT
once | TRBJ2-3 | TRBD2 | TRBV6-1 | CASSDAGLAPFWDTQYF | TGTGCCAGCAGTGATGCCGGACTAGCGCCCTTTTGGGATACGCAGTATTTT
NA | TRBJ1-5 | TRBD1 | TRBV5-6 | CASSRTGGGHQPQHF | TGTGCCAGCAGCCGGACAGGGGGCGGACATCAGCCCCAGCATTTT
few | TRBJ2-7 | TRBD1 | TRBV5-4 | CASSRDRDEQYF | TGTGCCAGCAGCCGGGACAGGGACGAGCAGTACTTC
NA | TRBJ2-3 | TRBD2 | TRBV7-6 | CASSLVAGEGTDTQYF | TGTGCCAGCAGCTTAGTCGCGGGGGAGGGGACAGATACGCAGTATTTT
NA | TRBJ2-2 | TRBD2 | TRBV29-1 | CSVELAGGPPGELFF | TGCAGCGTTGAACTCGCGGGAGGGCCCCCCGGGGAGCTGTTTTTT
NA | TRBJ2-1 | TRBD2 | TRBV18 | CASSLSRAGLAGGYEQFF | TGTGCCAGCTCACTCTCAAGGGCCGGACTAGCGGGAGGGTATGAGCAGTTCTTC
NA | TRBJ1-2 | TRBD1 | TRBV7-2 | CASSSGQGNYGYTF | TGTGCCAGCAGCTCCGGACAGGGGAACTATGGCTACACCTTC
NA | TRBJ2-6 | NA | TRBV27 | CASSPRGGAGANVLTF | TGTGCCAGCAGTCCCCGAGGGGGGGCCGGGGCCAACGTCCTGACTTTC
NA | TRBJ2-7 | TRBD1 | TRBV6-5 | CASSYSGTGGRQQYF | TGTGCCAGCAGTTACTCCGGGACAGGGGGCCGCCAGCAGTACTTC
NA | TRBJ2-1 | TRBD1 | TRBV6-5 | CASSRTGFNEQFF | TGTGCCAGCAGTAGGACAGGGTTCAATGAGCAGTTCTTC
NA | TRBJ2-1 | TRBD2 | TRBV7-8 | CASSLRVLAGGSNEQFF | TGTGCCAGCAGCTTGAGAGTACTAGCGGGAGGTAGCAATGAGCAGTTCTTC
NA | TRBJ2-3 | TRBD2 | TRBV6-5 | CASSIAGGADTQYF | TGTGCCAGCAGCATAGCGGGAGGGGCCGATACGCAGTATTTT
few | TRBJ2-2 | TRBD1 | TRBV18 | CASSQLRTGPLVAGELFF | TGTGCCAGCTCCCAACTCCGGACAGGCCCTCTGGTTGCCGGGGAGCTGTTTTTT
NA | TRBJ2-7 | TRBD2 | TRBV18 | CASSLIGPVVRLTSGGAETYEQYF | TGTGCCAGCTCACTCATAGGACCGGTTGTCAGGCTCACTAGCGGGGGGGCCGAGACCTACGAGCAGTACTTC
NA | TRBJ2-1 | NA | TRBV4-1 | CASSLSSGGLIYNEQFF | TGCGCCAGCAGCCTCTCATCCGGGGGGCTCATTTACAATGAGCAGTTCTTC
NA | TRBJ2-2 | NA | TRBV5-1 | CASSLSGRDTGELFF | TGCGCCAGCAGCTTAAGTGGGAGAGACACCGGGGAGCTGTTTTTT
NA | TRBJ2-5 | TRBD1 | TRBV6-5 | CASTRDSVAETQYF | TGTGCCAGCACCAGGGACAGCGTCGCGGAGACCCAGTACTTC
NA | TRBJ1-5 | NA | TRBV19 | CASSAPGGWNQPQHF | TGTGCCAGTAGTGCCCCAGGAGGATGGAATCAGCCCCAGCATTTT
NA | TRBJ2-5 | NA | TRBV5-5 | CASTEGFEFGHRGTQYF | TGTGCCAGCACCGAAGGGTTTGAGTTTGGGCATCGGGGGACCCAGTACTTC
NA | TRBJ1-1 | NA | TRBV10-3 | CAISAPPGNTEAFF | TGTGCCATCAGCGCGCCTCCGGGAAACACTGAAGCTTTCTTT
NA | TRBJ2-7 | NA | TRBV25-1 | CASSAGRGDEQYF | TGTGCCAGCAGTGCGGGCAGGGGGGACGAGCAGTACTTC
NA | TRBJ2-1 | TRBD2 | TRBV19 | CASSTLSGRNYNEQFF | TGTGCCAGTAGCACCCTTAGCGGGAGGAACTACAATGAGCAGTTCTTC
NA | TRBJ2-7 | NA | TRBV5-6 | CASSLDSTENEQYF | TGTGCCAGCAGCTTAGATTCGACAGAGAACGAGCAGTACTTC